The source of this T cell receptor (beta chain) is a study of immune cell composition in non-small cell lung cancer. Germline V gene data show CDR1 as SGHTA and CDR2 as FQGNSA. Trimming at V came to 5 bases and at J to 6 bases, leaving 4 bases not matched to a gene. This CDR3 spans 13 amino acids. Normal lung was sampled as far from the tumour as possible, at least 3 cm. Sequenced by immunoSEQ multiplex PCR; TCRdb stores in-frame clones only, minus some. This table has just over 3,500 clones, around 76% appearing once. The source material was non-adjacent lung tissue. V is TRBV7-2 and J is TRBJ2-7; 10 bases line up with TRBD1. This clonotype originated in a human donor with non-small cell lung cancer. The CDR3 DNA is TGTGCCAGCAGCAGGGGACAGGGGCGCGAGCAGTACTTC. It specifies CASSRGQGREQYF.